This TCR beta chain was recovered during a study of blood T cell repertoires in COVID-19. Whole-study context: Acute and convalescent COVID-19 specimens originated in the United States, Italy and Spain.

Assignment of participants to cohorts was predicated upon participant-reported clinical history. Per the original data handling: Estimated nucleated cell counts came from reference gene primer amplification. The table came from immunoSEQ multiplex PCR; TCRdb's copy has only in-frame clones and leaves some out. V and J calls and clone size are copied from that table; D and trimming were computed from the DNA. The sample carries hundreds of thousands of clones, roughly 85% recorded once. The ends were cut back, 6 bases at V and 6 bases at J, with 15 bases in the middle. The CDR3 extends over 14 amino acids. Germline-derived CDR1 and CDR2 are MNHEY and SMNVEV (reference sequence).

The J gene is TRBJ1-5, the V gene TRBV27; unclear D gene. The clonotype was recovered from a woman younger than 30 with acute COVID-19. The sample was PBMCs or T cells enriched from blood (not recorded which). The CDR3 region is CASSTWAGSQPQHF. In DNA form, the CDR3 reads TGTGCCAGCAGCACATGGGCAGGAAGTCAGCCCCAGCATTTT.